A selection of T cell receptor beta chains follows, all from one sample in a study of control samples from healthy donors and cancer patients. Libraries were prepared by immunoSEQ multiplex PCR; TCRdb keeps only in-frame clonotypes and omits some of them. The table lists tens of thousands of clones, 91% of them singletons. The sample taken for sequencing was PBMCs. Receptor source: a man between 50 and 59 years old with lung cancer. The CDR3 runs from the conserved cysteine through the conserved F or W. D genes are given only for firm matches. A row's size may be missing; if present it is once, few, many or a size class.

v_call,j_call,d_call,clone_size,cdr3_aa,cdr3_nt
TRBV9,TRBJ2-3,.,.,CASSVEGILGTDTQYF,TGTGCCAGCAGCGTAGAGGGGATTTTGGGGACAGATACGCAGTATTTT
TRBV2,TRBJ1-5,.,.,CASSRKPGGIFDNQPQHF,TGTGCCAGCAGCCGCAAACCTGGGGGGATATTTGACAATCAGCCCCAGCATTTT
TRBV6-6,TRBJ2-7,.,.,CASSYSSYEQYF,TGTGCCAGCAGTTACAGCTCCTACGAGCAGTACTTC
TRBV5-4,TRBJ2-2,.,.,CASSSPGANTGELFF,TGTGCCAGCAGCTCACCCGGCGCGAACACCGGGGAGCTGTTTTTT
TRBV7-8,TRBJ1-1,.,.,CASSLVGMNTEAFF,TGTGCCAGCAGCTTAGTAGGGATGAACACTGAAGCTTTCTTT
TRBV7-3,TRBJ2-1,.,.,CASSLSANNEQFF,TGTGCCAGCAGCTTATCGGCTAACAATGAGCAGTTCTTC
TRBV5-5,TRBJ2-7,.,.,CASSSPWRGRNYEQYF,TGTGCCAGCAGCTCACCCTGGCGGGGACGGAACTACGAGCAGTACTTC
TRBV6-2/TRBV6-3,TRBJ2-7,TRBD1,.,CASSAGQGLSYEQYF,TGTGCCAGCAGTGCAGGACAGGGGCTCTCCTACGAGCAGTACTTC
TRBV6-1,TRBJ2-1,TRBD2,.,CASSEVGLAEYNEQFF,TGTGCCAGCAGTGAAGTCGGACTAGCGGAGTACAATGAGCAGTTCTTC
TRBV25-1,TRBJ2-3,.,.,CASSETVSSTDTQYF,TGTGCCAGCAGTGAAACGGTCTCAAGCACAGATACGCAGTATTTT
TRBV2,TRBJ2-7,.,.,CASSESGFGEQYF,TGTGCCAGCAGTGAATCGGGGTTCGGCGAGCAGTACTTC
TRBV5-1,TRBJ2-2,.,.,CASSPVVEHTGELFF,TGCGCCAGCAGCCCCGTCGTGGAGCACACCGGGGAGCTGTTTTTT
TRBV19,TRBJ1-5,TRBD1,.,CGVSGTGGVGSNQPQHF,TGCGGTGTTTCCGGGACAGGGGGCGTTGGGAGCAATCAGCCCCAGCATTTT
TRBV5-6,TRBJ1-3,.,few,CASSQGQNAGNTIYF,TGTGCCAGCAGCCAAGGACAGAATGCTGGAAACACCATATATTTT
TRBV4-1,TRBJ1-4,TRBD1,few,CASSQPGSRDRQEKLFF,TGCGCCAGCAGCCAACCGGGAAGCCGGGACAGACAAGAAAAACTGTTTTTT
TRBV25-1,TRBJ1-3,.,.,CASSDSRAGNTIYF,TGTGCCAGCAGTGATTCCAGGGCTGGAAACACCATATATTTT
TRBV11-1,TRBJ1-3,.,.,CASSALSGNTIYF,TGTGCCAGCAGCGCCCTCTCTGGAAACACCATATATTTT
TRBV19,TRBJ1-3,.,.,CASSTPGLLSGNTIYF,TGTGCCAGTAGTACCCCAGGCCTACTCTCTGGAAACACCATATATTTT
TRBV10-3,TRBJ2-7,.,.,CAISEYERGLGEQYF,TGTGCCATCAGTGAGTATGAGAGGGGCCTCGGGGAGCAGTACTTC
TRBV5-1,TRBJ1-2,TRBD1,.,CASSWDRGAYGYTF,TGCGCCAGCAGCTGGGACAGGGGGGCCTATGGCTACACCTTC
TRBV28,TRBJ2-3,.,once,CASSFFQSTQYF,TGTGCCAGCAGTTTTTTCCAGTCGACGCAGTATTTT
TRBV6-5,TRBJ1-6,.,.,CASIPGGGKGSPLHF,TGTGCCAGCATTCCTGGGGGAGGGAAAGGCTCACCCCTCCACTTT
TRBV18,TRBJ2-5,TRBD1,.,CASSPFTPGQQETQYF,TGTGCCAGCTCACCGTTTACTCCGGGACAGCAAGAGACCCAGTACTTC
TRBV3-1/TRBV3-2,TRBJ1-2,.,.,CASSQAPGPGGYGYTF,TGTGCCAGCAGCCAGGCACCGGGACCAGGAGGCTATGGCTACACCTTC
TRBV7-9,TRBJ2-5,TRBD1,.,CASTLDRGQETQYF,TGTGCCAGCACGTTGGACAGGGGTCAAGAGACCCAGTACTTC
TRBV4-3,TRBJ2-7,.,.,CASSQDIRYEQYF,TGCGCCAGCAGCCAAGATATTCGTTACGAGCAGTACTTC
TRBV7-2,TRBJ1-2,.,.,CASSQNTGLGYTF,TGTGCCAGCAGCCAAAACACAGGGCTGGGCTACACCTTC
TRBV15,TRBJ1-2,.,.,CATSRGGGLVGYGYTF,TGTGCCACCAGCAGAGGGGGGGGACTGGTTGGCTATGGCTACACCTTC
TRBV2,TRBJ2-1,TRBD1,.,CASSGNNRGLDEQFF,TGTGCCAGCAGTGGAAACAACAGGGGGCTGGATGAGCAGTTCTTC
TRBV4-2,TRBJ1-1,.,.,CASSHPGTGEPEAFF,TGTGCCAGCAGCCATCCCGGGACTGGCGAGCCTGAAGCTTTCTTT
TRBV2,TRBJ1-2,TRBD1,.,CASTRGQPLGGYTF,TGTGCCAGCACCCGGGGACAGCCTCTAGGAGGCTACACCTTC
TRBV27,TRBJ2-7,.,.,CASMEGAHFNEQYF,TGTGCCAGCATGGAGGGGGCGCATTTTAACGAGCAGTACTTC
TRBV19,TRBJ1-4,TRBD1,.,CASRDRGRTTNEKLFF,TGTGCCAGTAGGGACAGGGGGAGGACAACTAATGAAAAACTGTTTTTT